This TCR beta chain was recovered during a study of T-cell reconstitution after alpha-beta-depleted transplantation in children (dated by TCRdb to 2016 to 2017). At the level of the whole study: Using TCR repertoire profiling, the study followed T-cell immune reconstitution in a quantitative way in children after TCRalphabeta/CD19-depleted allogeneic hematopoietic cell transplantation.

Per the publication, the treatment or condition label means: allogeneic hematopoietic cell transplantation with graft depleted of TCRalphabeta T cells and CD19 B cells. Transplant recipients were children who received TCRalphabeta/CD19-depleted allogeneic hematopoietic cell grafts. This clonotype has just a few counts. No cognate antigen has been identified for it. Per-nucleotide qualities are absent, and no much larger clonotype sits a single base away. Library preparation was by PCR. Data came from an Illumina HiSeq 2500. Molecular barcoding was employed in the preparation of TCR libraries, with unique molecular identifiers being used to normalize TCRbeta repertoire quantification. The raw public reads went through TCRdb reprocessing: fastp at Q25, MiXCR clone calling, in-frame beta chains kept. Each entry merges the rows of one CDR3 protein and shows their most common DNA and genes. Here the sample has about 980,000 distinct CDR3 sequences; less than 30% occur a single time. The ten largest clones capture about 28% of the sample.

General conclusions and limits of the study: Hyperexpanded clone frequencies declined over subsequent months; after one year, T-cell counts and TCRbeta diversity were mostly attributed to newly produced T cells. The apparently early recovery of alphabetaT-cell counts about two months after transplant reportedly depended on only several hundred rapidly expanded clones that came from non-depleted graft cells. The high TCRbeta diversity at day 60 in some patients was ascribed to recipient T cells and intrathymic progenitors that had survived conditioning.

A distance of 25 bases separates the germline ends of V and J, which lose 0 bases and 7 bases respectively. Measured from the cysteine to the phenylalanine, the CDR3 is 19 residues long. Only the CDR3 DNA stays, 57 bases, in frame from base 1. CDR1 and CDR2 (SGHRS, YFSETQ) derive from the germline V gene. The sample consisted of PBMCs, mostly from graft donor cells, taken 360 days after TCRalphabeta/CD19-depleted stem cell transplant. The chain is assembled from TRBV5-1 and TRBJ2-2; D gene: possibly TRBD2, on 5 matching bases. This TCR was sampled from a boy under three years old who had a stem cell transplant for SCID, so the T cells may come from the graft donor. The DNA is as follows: TGCGCCAGCAGCTTGGGTAGAGGCGGGTCGCCGCGTAGGAACGGGGAGCTGTTTTTT. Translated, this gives CASSLGRGGSPRRNGELFF.